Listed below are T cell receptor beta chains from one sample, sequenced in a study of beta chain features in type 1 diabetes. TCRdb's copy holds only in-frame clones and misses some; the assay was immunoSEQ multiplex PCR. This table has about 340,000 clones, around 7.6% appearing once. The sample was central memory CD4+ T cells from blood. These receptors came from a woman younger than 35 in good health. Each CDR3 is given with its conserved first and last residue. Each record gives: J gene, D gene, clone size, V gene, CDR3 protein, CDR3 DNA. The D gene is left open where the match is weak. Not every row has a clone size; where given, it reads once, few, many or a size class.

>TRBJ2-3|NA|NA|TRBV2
CASSSQKDTQYF
TGTGCCAGCTCCTCCCAAAAAGATACGCAGTATTTT
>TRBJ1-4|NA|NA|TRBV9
CASSNSATNEKLFF
TGTGCCAGTTCAAACTCTGCAACTAATGAAAAACTGTTTTTT
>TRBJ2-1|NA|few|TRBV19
CASSISAGTSYNEQFF
TGTGCCAGTAGTATTAGTGCGGGTACGTCCTACAATGAGCAGTTCTTC
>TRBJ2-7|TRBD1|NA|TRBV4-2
CASSQDVSGTGGSREQYF
TGTGCCAGCAGCCAAGACGTGTCAGGGACAGGGGGCTCTCGGGAGCAGTACTTC
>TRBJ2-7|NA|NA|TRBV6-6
CASSGTAYEQYF
TGTGCCAGCAGCGGGACTGCCTACGAGCAGTACTTC
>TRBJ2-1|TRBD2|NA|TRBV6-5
CASRLLAGSNEQFF
TGTGCCAGCCGATTACTAGCGGGATCGAATGAGCAGTTCTTC
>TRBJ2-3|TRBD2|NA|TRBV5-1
CASSTVGLAGVLNTDTQYF
TGCGCCAGCAGCACGGTGGGACTAGCGGGAGTGCTGAACACAGATACGCAGTATTTT
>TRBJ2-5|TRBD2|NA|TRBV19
CASSTRTSGRAGGETQYF
TGTGCCAGTAGTACCCGGACTAGCGGGAGGGCCGGAGGAGAGACCCAGTACTTC
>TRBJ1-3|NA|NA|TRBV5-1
CASSLGSGNTIYF
TGCGCCAGCAGCTTGGGGAGTGGAAACACCATATATTTT
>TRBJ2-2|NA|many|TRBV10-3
CAISESSNTGELFF
TGTGCCATCAGTGAGTCGAGTAACACCGGGGAGCTGTTTTTT
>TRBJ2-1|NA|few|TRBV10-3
CAISDLGRGEQFF
TGTGCCATCAGTGACCTCGGACGGGGTGAGCAGTTCTTC
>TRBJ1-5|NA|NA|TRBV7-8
CASSVTGFQPQHF
TGTGCCAGCAGCGTAACAGGGTTCCAGCCCCAGCATTTT
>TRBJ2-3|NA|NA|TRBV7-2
CASSKEGRGTDTQYF
TGTGCCAGCAGCAAGGAGGGCCGAGGCACAGATACGCAGTATTTT
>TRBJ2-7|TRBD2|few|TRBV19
CASSKGFAGVGYEQYF
TGTGCCAGTAGTAAGGGTTTCGCGGGAGTAGGTTACGAGCAGTACTTC
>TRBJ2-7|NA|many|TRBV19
CASSNSADGPYEQYF
TGTGCCAGTAGTAACTCGGCAGACGGGCCCTACGAGCAGTACTTC
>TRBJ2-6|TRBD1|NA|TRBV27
CASSLSRDRITSGANVLTF
TGTGCCAGCAGTTTATCTCGGGACAGGATCACCTCTGGGGCCAACGTCCTGACTTTC
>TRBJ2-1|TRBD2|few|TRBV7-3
CASSLARGRGLAYNEQFF
TGTGCCAGCAGCTTAGCCAGAGGTCGGGGACTAGCCTACAATGAGCAGTTCTTC
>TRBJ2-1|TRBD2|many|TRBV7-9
CASSPQAGGPPYNEQFF
TGTGCCAGCAGCCCGCAAGCGGGAGGGCCTCCCTACAATGAGCAGTTCTTC
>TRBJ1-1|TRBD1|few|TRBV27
CASSLHRGLGAFF
TGTGCCAGCAGTTTACACAGGGGGTTGGGAGCTTTCTTT
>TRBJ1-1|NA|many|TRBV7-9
CASIKQINTEAFF
TGTGCCAGCATCAAACAGATTAACACTGAAGCTTTCTTT
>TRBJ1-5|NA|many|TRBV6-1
CASSPRGIQPQHF
TGTGCCAGCAGCCCTCGGGGTATTCAGCCCCAGCATTTT
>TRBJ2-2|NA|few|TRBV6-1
CASSEQGIPNTGELFF
TGTGCCAGCAGTGAGCAGGGAATACCTAACACCGGGGAGCTGTTTTTT
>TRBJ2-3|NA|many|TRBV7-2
CASSLVADTQYF
TGTGCCAGCAGCTTAGTGGCAGATACGCAGTATTTT
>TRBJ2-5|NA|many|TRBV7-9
CASSSTLRKGETQYF
TGTGCCAGCAGCTCCACGTTGCGTAAAGGCGAGACCCAGTACTTC
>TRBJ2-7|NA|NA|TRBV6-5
CASSYSIRGTHEQYF
TGTGCCAGCAGTTACTCCATCCGGGGGACCCACGAGCAGTACTTC
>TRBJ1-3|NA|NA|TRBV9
CASSAYGLDSGNTIYF
TGTGCCAGCAGCGCCTACGGACTGGACTCTGGAAACACCATATATTTT
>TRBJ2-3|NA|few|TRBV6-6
CASRVSLGDTQYF
TGTGCCAGCAGAGTCTCTCTCGGGGATACGCAGTATTTT